This TCR beta chain emerged from a study of monozygotic twins with inflammatory bowel disease (dated by TCRdb to the late 2010s). Some background on the complete study: In total, about 28 monozygotic twin pairs made up the full study: 19 Danish pairs, all IBD-discordant, plus nine German pairs, of which four were IBD-concordant and five were IBD-discordant. The search for disease-associated traits relied mainly on comparing, within discordant pairs, IBD patients with their genetically identical healthy co-twins. Each individual had, on average, about 151 000 unique TCRalpha sequences and 181 000 unique TCRbeta sequences available for analysis. Overall study outcomes, separate from this receptor: Concordant and discordant twins showed no difference in repertoire similarity, possibly because of limited statistical power. Because patients received different immunosuppressive treatments, the repertoires may have picked up extra background noise and variability between individuals. The analysis was unable to tell different T cell subtypes apart. No single strong signal or clonotype linked to IBD turned up in the results, so the idea that one exists was not supported. TCRbeta repertoire diversity, by inverse Simpson index, was decreased in IBD patients compared with their healthy co-twins. Compared with healthy twins, IBD patients shared fewer clonotypes with other individuals, and the difference was most pronounced in patients with signs of disease activity.

Libraries came from 5' RACE. Each TCR library was prepared from around 3,200 ng of total RNA. For each sample, cDNA synthesis was carried out in eight separate reactions using SMARTScribe reverse transcriptase. During cDNA synthesis, template switching was used to introduce unique molecular identifiers that contained a 6-nucleotide sample barcode. TCRalpha and TCRbeta cDNA was amplified by two nested PCRs of around 16 and 10 cycles, with bead purification after each PCR. Before amplification, cDNA was treated with uracil DNA-glycosylase and purified using the QIAquick PCR purification kit. The second PCR added Illumina TruSeq-compatible adapters along with sample-specific barcodes. TapeStation and Qubit were used to check library quality and concentration, and 5 to 6.5 ng of each library went into the pool. Pooled libraries were sequenced on an Illumina HiSeq2500 single-index Rapid Run with 2 x 100 bp reads and custom sequencing primers. The published analysis was carried out like this. MiGEC version 1.2.6 was used for UMI-based consensus assembly to correct PCR and sequencing errors. MiXCR version 2.1.1 was used for V(D)J alignment, clonotype assembly and CDR3 extraction. To normalise gene usage, clonotype sharing and MAIT/NKT TCR abundance, the analysis used the top 1000, 10 000 and 20 000 clonotypes per sample. Diversity was computed as the inverse Simpson index with the vegan R package after downsampling to 27 000 UMIs. Paired Mann-Whitney U tests on discordant twin pairs were used, with Benjamini-Hochberg multiple-testing correction. Based on TCRdb reprocessing of the reads, there is one entry per CDR3 protein sequence, and DNA is missing. The V and J calls and clone size come from TCRdb's table, not from the authors' own analysis. This sample's records show 160,000 or so distinct CDR3 sequences. The ten largest clones take up 2.4% of the sample.

Based on the germline V gene, the CDR1 and CDR2 sequences are SGDLS and YYNGEE. The CDR3 runs 14 residues from the cysteine to the phenylalanine. DNA is not on record. Details on this clonotype: Its antigen has not been determined.

From each donor, a roughly 2.7 ml peripheral blood sample was collected into PAXgene tubes and kept at -80 degrees C. Without any T cell sorting, total RNA was extracted from whole blood using the PAXgene blood miRNA kit on an automated QIAcube. Peripheral blood from monozygotic twin pairs, either concordant or discordant for inflammatory bowel disease, underwent deep TCRalpha and TCRbeta repertoire profiling that used unique molecular barcoding. Smoking habits were recorded for all twin pairs, and individuals were classified as current, former or never smokers. The sample taken for sequencing was blood. The chain was built from TRBV9 and TRBJ1-2; TCRdb's D call of TRBD1 is untestable without DNA. The clonotype originates from a human donor with ulcerative colitis or Crohn's disease, or a healthy co-twin of an affected twin (not recorded which). The CDR3 protein is CASSISRGGYGYTF. The variable domain in full, with residues beyond the CDR3 obtained from the reference TRBV9 and TRBJ1-2 genes, is DSGVTQTPKHLITATGQRVTLRCSPRSGDLSVYWYQQSLDQGLQFLIQYYNGEERAKGNILERFSAQQFPDLHSELNLSSLELGDSALYFCASSISRGGYGYTFGSGTRLTVV.